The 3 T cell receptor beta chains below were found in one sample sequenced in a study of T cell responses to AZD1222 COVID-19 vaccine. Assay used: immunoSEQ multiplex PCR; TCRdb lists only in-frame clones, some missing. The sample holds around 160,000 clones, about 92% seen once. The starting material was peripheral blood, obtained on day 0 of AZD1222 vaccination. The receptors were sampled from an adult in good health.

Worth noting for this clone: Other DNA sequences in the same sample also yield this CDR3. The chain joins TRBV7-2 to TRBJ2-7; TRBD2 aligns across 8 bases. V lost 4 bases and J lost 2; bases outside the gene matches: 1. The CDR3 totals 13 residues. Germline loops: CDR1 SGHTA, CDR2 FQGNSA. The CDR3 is CASSSGRAYEQYF. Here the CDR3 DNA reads TGTGCCAGCAGCTCCGGGAGGGCCTACGAGCAGTACTTC.

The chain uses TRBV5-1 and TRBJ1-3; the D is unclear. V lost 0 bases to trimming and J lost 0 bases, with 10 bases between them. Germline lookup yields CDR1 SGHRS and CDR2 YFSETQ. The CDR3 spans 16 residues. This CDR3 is CASSLASGFSGNTIYF. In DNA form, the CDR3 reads TGCGCCAGCAGCTTGGCGTCCGGTTTCTCTGGAAACACCATATATTTT.

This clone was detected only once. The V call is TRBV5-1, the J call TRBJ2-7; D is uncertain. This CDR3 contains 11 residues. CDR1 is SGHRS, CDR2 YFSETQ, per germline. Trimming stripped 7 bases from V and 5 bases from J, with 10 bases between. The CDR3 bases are TGCGCCAGCTCGCGAAGAGACGAGCAGTACTTC. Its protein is CASSRRDEQYF.